This T cell receptor beta chain was obtained from a study of blood T cells in healthy people across ages (dated by TCRdb to about 2015). In terms of the full investigation: In model experiments, roughly one uniquely barcoded TCR beta cDNA molecule per two T cells was captured by template switching. Using the same blood draw, the study looked at two additional independent replicas of 1 million unique cDNA reads for two donors, one aged 18 to 30 and the other aged 80 or older. The donors were divided into four age groups: young (average roughly 15 years), middle-aged (about 41), aged (around 67) and long-lived (around 80). To avoid experimental bias, donors of different ages were spread randomly across the sequencing lanes. Using deep sequencing normalized with unique cDNA molecular identifiers, the study measured how TCR beta repertoire diversity changes with age. The study at large found these results: Because the CMV infection status of the donors was unknown, age-related changes in expanded clonotypes may potentially have been confounded. Because profiling used bulk unsorted PBMCs, naive and antigen-experienced compartments could not be compared conclusively. Observed TCR beta diversity correlated strongly with the percentage of naive T cells measured by flow cytometry. Compared with the aged group, the long-lived group had more naive CD4+ T cells, fewer expanded clones and increased TCR diversity, a pattern suggesting age selection. Observed TCR beta diversity per million T cells fell roughly linearly with age, and a significant reduction was already apparent by age roughly 41. Estimates of total diversity based on one million sequenced T cells were considered lower bounds and underestimates.

The germline V gene supplies CDR1 LGHNA and CDR2 YSLEER. From its cysteine to its phenylalanine, the CDR3 spans 14 amino acids. The kept DNA is CDR3 alone, 42 bases in frame from the first base. The library was built by means of 5' RACE. Sequencing relied on an Illumina HiSeq 2500. A second PCR of roughly 7 to 11 cycles was performed with a sample-barcoded 5' primer and a J-beta primer mix. A unique molecular identifier was introduced onto each TCR beta cDNA molecule by a template-switch 5' adaptor carrying 12 random nucleotides. Each sample yielded at least 2.5 million CDR3-containing paired-end reads. First-strand cDNA was synthesized from all RNA with the Mint cDNA synthesis kit, primed by a TRBC-specific oligonucleotide. Following uracil-DNA glycosylase treatment, a first 18-cycle PCR with universal primers M1SS and BC2_uni_R was performed on all cDNA. As for how the authors treated the data: Normalization of each sample was performed by random selection of 1 million high-quality reads, each carrying a distinct molecular identifier. Reads sharing molecular identifiers were discarded rather than binned into consensus sequences. MiTCR, set to a Q25 quality threshold and the strictest error-elimination algorithm, was used for CDR3 identification, clonotype clustering and error correction. A nonparametric unseen species model with Euler transformation was used to estimate a lower bound on total TCR beta diversity. TCRdb applied fastp at Q25 and MiXCR to the public reads, then kept only in-frame beta chains. Entries that share a CDR3 protein sequence are merged under the most common genes and DNA. TCRdb's processing, not the authors' own work, is the source of the V and J calls. In this sample the table shows roughly 1.4 million distinct CDR3 sequences, approximately 60% of which occur a single time. Approximately 7% of the sample is held by the ten biggest clonotypes.

The roughly 38 donors, aged roughly 6 to 95 years, were systemically healthy Caucasian individuals from Russia. About 10 milliliters of peripheral blood were collected from each donor into EDTA-treated Vacutainer tubes. PBMCs were isolated by Ficoll-Paque density-gradient centrifugation, with at least 6.5 million obtained per sample. Trizol reagent was used to extract total RNA from the PBMCs, yielding at least 5 micrograms per sample. For every donor, flow cytometry on a PBMC aliquot measured the percentage of naive CD45RAhigh/CD27high T cells. In the case of this clonotype: Its antigen is currently not known. Compared with germline, one end of the junction differs, possibly owing to a read error.

The receptor was derived from a man younger than 35 in good health. The receptor chain draws on TRBV4-3 and TRBJ2-5; no D gene is confidently identified. Sequenced sample: blood. The nucleotide sequence reads as follows: TGCGCCAGCAGCCAAGCGCCAGTCCAAGAGACCCGGTACTTC. Translated, it reads CASSQAPVQETRYF.